These T cell receptor beta chains were read from a single sample in a study of human T cells and chemical hapten exposure. MiXCR, run by TCRdb on the RACE reads, gives a single entry per CDR3 protein. Here the sample spans 150,000 to 200,000 distinct CDR3 sequences, roughly 15% being singletons. Source: whole blood, taken in connection with sensitization to the hapten diphenylcyclopropenone (DPC). Every receptor here comes from a woman younger than 45 with alopecia areata. Some clones in this sample may be carry-over from other donors' samples. Each CDR3 is given with its conserved first and last residue. A D gene is named only where the DNA matches it firmly. Part of the rows lack a size; the others show once, few, many or a class for expanded clones.

v_call	j_call	cdr3_length	d_call	clone_size	cdr3_nt	cdr3_aa
TRBV2	TRBJ1-6	15	TRBD1	-	TGTGCCAGCAGGAGACAGGGGGAAATGAATTCACCCCTCCACTTT	CASRRQGEMNSPLHF
TRBV12-3/TRBV12-4	TRBJ1-2	17	-	many	TGTGCCAGCAGTTTAGGGGGCCAGGGGAGGTTTACGAGGGGCTACACCTTC	CASSLGGQGRFTRGYTF
TRBV6-6	TRBJ1-5	12	TRBD1	-	TGTGCCATAGGACAGGATGATCAGCCCCAGCATTTT	CAIGQDDQPQHF
TRBV20-1	TRBJ2-3	14	-	-	TGCAGTGCTAGTTTCCGGGGTCTGACGGATACGCAGTATTTT	CSASFRGLTDTQYF
TRBV5-1	TRBJ2-5	14	-	-	TGCGCCAGCAGCCGACTCCAGCTCCAAGAGACCCAGTACTTC	CASSRLQLQETQYF
TRBV29-1	TRBJ1-1	13	TRBD1	many	TGCAGCGTTGAGGGGACAGGCTACGCTGAAGCTTTCTTT	CSVEGTGYAEAFF
TRBV7-9	TRBJ2-2	14	-	few	TGTGCCAGCAGCCTAATACAGAACACCGGGGAGCTGTTTTTT	CASSLIQNTGELFF
TRBV4-2	TRBJ2-4	17	-	-	TGTGCCAGCAGCCATCCTAGAGGGCAGGGTGGCAAAAACATTCAGTACTTC	CASSHPRGQGGKNIQYF
TRBV7-2	TRBJ1-1	13	-	-	TGTGCCAGCAGCTGGTCGGTAAACACTGAAGCTTTCTTT	CASSWSVNTEAFF
TRBV6-2/TRBV6-3	TRBJ1-5	16	-	many	TGTGCCAGCAGTTACTCTGGAGTGGGGTTGTTTCAGCCCCAGCATTTT	CASSYSGVGLFQPQHF
TRBV29-1	TRBJ2-1	13	TRBD2	few	TGCAGCGCCGATGGGGGGGCCTACAATGAGCAGTTCTTC	CSADGGAYNEQFF
TRBV20-1	TRBJ1-6	13	-	-	TGCAGTGCTAGGAACGCACAGAACTCACCCCTCCACTTT	CSARNAQNSPLHF
TRBV6-5	TRBJ2-7	15	-	-	TGTGCCAGCAGTTACTCGAACAGGGATCCCTACGAGCAGTACTTC	CASSYSNRDPYEQYF
TRBV10-2	TRBJ2-7	15	-	-	TGCGCCAGCAGTGGGATAGCGGAGGCCCACTACGAGCAGTACTTC	CASSGIAEAHYEQYF
TRBV29-1	TRBJ2-3	12	TRBD1	few	TGCAGCGTCGGGACAGGAGAGGATACGCAGTATTTT	CSVGTGEDTQYF
TRBV27	TRBJ1-5	14	-	few	TGTGCCACACCAGCAGGGCCCCACAATCAGCCCCAGCATTTT	CATPAGPHNQPQHF
TRBV19	TRBJ2-1	13	-	few	TGTGCCAGTAGTAGGAGCTCCTACAATGAGCAGTTCTTC	CASSRSSYNEQFF
TRBV4-3	TRBJ2-3	15	TRBD1	few	TGCGCCAGCAGCCAAGGACAGGGTGGATCAGATACGCAGTATTTT	CASSQGQGGSDTQYF
TRBV30	TRBJ1-4	14	TRBD1	many	TGTGCCTGGTCGCCGGGACAGGGGGCCAGAAAACTGTTTTTT	CAWSPGQGARKLFF
TRBV7-8	TRBJ2-2	14	-	-	TGTGCCAGCAGCTTAGTGCGGCTCAACGGGGAGCTGTTTTTT	CASSLVRLNGELFF
TRBV28	TRBJ2-7	13	-	few	TGTGCCAGCAGTCCCGGAGGATTCTACGAGCAGTACTTC	CASSPGGFYEQYF
TRBV11-3	TRBJ2-1	17	-	few	TGTGCCAGCAGCTTAGGGGTGTCAGGGGAATCCTACAATGAGCAGTTCTTC	CASSLGVSGESYNEQFF
TRBV11-2	TRBJ2-7	14	-	few	TGTGCCAGCAGCTTTATCCCGGGAGACAACGAGCAGTACTTC	CASSFIPGDNEQYF
TRBV15	TRBJ2-6	15	-	many	TGTGCCACCAGCAGTACGGGCTCTGGGGCCAACGTCCTGACTTTC	CATSSTGSGANVLTF
TRBV7-8	TRBJ2-3	13	TRBD1	-	TGTGCCGGCTCTACAGGGGCGACAGATACGCAGTATTTT	CAGSTGATDTQYF
TRBV7-9	TRBJ1-1	13	-	many	TGTGCCAGCGAAACAGGCATGAACACTGAAGCTTTCTTT	CASETGMNTEAFF
TRBV20-1	TRBJ1-6	15	-	-	TGCAGTGCTAGTAGAGGACAGTTCTATAATTCACCCCTCCACTTT	CSASRGQFYNSPLHF